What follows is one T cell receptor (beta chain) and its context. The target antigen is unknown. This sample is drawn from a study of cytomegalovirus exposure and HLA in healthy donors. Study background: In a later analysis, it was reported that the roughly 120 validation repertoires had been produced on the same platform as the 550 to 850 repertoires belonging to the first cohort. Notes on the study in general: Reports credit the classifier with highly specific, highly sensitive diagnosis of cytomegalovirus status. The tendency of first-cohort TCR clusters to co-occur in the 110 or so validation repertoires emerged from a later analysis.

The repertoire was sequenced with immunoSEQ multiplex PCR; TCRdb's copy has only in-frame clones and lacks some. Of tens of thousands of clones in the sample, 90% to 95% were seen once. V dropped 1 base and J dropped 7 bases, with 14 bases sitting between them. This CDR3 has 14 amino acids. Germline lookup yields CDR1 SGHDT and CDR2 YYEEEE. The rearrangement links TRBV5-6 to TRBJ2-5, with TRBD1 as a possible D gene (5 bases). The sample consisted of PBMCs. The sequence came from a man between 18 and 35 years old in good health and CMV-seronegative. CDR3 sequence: CASSLRTREGTQYF. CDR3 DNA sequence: TGTGCCAGCAGCTTGAGGACAAGGGAAGGGACCCAGTACTTC.